These 4 T cell receptor beta chains share one sample of origin, sequenced in a study of blood T cell repertoires in COVID-19. Libraries were prepared by immunoSEQ multiplex PCR; TCRdb keeps only in-frame clonotypes and omits some of them. The sample yields under 350,000 clones, more than 75% seen once. Source material: peripheral blood. These receptors all stem from a man aged 65 to 85 with acute or convalescent COVID-19.

This sequence joins TRBV5-1 and TRBJ2-2; D is unclear. The germline V gene has CDR1 SGHRS and CDR2 YFSETQ. The V gene lost 4 bases and the J gene lost 5 bases, with 15 bases spanning the gap. The CDR3 totals 15 residues. CDR3 region: CASSREVMGTGELFF. In DNA form, the CDR3 reads TGCGCCAGCAGCCGAGAGGTAATGGGTACCGGGGAGCTGTTTTTT.

This rearrangement joins TRBV25-1 to TRBJ2-1, with D possibly matching TRBD1 (5 bases). This CDR3 has 12 residues. Germline CDR1 and CDR2: MGHDK and SYGVNS. V dropped 8 bases and J dropped 3 bases, with 8 bases sitting between them. The CDR3 protein is CASSRVYNEQFF. The CDR3 region has the DNA TGTGCCAGCTCCAGGGTCTACAATGAGCAGTTCTTC. Full variable domain (missing parts from reference TRBV25-1 and TRBJ2-1): EADIYQTPRYLVIGTGKKITLECSQTMGHDKMYWYQQDPGMELHLIHYSYGVNSTEKGDLSSESTVSRIRTEHFPLTLESARPSHTSQYLCASSRVYNEQFFGPGTRLTVL.

The chain couples TRBV24-1 to TRBJ1-2; D is uncertain. Trimming left V 4 bases short and J 4 bases short, with 15 bases between. The CDR3 has 15 residues. In germline, CDR1 is KGHDR, CDR2 SFDVKD. CDR3 sequence reads: CATSDPQDPFYGYTF. CDR3 bases: TGTGCCACCAGTGACCCCCAGGATCCTTTCTATGGCTACACCTTC.

The chain is built from TRBV2 and TRBJ1-2; 9 nucleotides agree with TRBD1. The CDR3 runs to 15 residues. Trimming removed 6 bases from V and 5 bases from J; junction bases left unmatched: 10. From germline, CDR1 is SNHLY and CDR2 FYNNEI. The CDR3 protein is CASSGTGRNVYGYTF. CDR3 nucleotide sequence: TGTGCCAGCAGCGGGACAGGGAGAAACGTTTATGGCTACACCTTC. Full variable domain (missing parts from reference TRBV2 and TRBJ1-2): EPEVTQTPSHQVTQMGQEVILRCVPISNHLYFYWYRQILGQKVEFLVSFYNNEISEKSEIFDDQFSVERPDGSNFTLKIRSTKLEDSAMYFCASSGTGRNVYGYTFGSGTRLTVV.